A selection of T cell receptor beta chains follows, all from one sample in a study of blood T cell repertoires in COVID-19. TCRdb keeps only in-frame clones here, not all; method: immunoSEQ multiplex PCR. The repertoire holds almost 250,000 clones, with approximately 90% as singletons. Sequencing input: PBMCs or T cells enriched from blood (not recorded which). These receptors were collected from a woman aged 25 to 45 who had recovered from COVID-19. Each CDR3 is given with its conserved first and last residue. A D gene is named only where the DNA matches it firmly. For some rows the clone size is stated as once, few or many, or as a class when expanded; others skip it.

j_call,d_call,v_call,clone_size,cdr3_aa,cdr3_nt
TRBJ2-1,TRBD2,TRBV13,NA,CASSFLTSGIPNEQFF,TGTGCCAGCAGCTTTCTAACTAGCGGGATACCCAATGAGCAGTTCTTC
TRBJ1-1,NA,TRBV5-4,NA,CASSLGERTEAFF,TGTGCCAGCAGCTTGGGAGAGCGGACTGAAGCTTTCTTT
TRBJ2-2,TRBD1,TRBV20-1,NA,CSASEPGQGAGELFF,TGCAGTGCTAGTGAACCGGGACAGGGGGCCGGGGAGCTGTTTTTT
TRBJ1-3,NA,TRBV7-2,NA,CASSLGRLSGNTIYF,TGTGCCAGCAGCTTAGGTAGACTCTCTGGAAACACCATATATTTT
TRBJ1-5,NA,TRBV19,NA,CASNPTPVLPQHF,TGTGCCAGTAACCCCACCCCGGTTCTTCCCCAGCATTTT
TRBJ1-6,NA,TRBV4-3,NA,CASSQMQDYNSPLHF,TGCGCCAGCAGCCAAATGCAGGATTATAATTCACCCCTCCACTTT
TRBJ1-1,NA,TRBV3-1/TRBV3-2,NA,CASSQEAGLMNTEAFF,TGTGCCAGCAGCCAAGAGGCGGGCCTCATGAACACTGAAGCTTTCTTT
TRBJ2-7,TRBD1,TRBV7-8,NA,CASSLVGTALHEQYF,TGTGCCAGCAGCTTAGTCGGGACAGCCCTTCACGAGCAGTACTTC
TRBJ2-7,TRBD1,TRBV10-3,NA,CAISEKTGGAYEQYF,TGTGCCATCAGTGAAAAGACAGGGGGGGCCTACGAGCAGTACTTC
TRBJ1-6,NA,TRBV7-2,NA,CASSLASLGAFDSPLHF,TGTGCCAGCAGCTTAGCGTCGCTGGGGGCGTTTGATTCACCCCTCCACTTT
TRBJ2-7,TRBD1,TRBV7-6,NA,CASSLAGQGGSSYEQYF,TGTGCCAGCAGCTTAGCCGGACAGGGTGGGAGCTCCTACGAGCAGTACTTC
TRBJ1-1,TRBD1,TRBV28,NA,CASSRHLRQGEAFF,TGTGCCAGCAGTCGCCACCTCCGACAGGGTGAAGCTTTCTTT
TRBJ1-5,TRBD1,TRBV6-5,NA,CASSRLGQGGQPQHF,TGTGCCAGCAGTCGACTGGGACAGGGTGGACAGCCCCAGCATTTT
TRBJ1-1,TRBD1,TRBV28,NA,CASHRSEGAHAEAFF,TGTGCCAGCCATAGGTCGGAGGGGGCACATGCCGAAGCTTTCTTT
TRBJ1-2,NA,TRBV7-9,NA,CASSLGANYGYTF,TGTGCCAGCAGCTTAGGAGCTAACTATGGCTACACCTTC
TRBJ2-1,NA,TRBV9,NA,CASSVDLASYNEQFF,TGTGCCAGCAGCGTAGATCTAGCGAGTTACAATGAGCAGTTCTTC
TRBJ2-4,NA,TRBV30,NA,CAWSVKGSAGNIQYF,TGTGCCTGGAGTGTAAAGGGATCCGCGGGGAACATTCAGTACTTC
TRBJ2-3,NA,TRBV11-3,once,CASSTGDTQYF,TGTGCCAGCAGCACTGGAGATACGCAGTATTTT
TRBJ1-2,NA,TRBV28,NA,CATLLANYGYTF,TGTGCCACCCTGTTAGCTAACTATGGCTACACCTTC
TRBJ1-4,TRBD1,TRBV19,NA,CASSPWLGTGNEKLFF,TGTGCCAGTAGTCCCTGGTTGGGGACAGGGAATGAAAAACTGTTTTTT
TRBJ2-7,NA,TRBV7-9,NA,CASSLSESTYEQYF,TGTGCCAGCAGCTTAAGCGAATCAACCTACGAGCAGTACTTC
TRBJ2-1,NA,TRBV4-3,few,CASSLILPLGALTYNEQFF,TGCGCCAGCAGCCTAATCCTGCCCCTGGGGGCGCTGACCTACAATGAGCAGTTCTTC
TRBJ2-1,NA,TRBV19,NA,CASSIASASLTSNEQFF,TGTGCCAGTAGTATAGCCAGCGCTAGCCTCACGAGCAATGAGCAGTTCTTC
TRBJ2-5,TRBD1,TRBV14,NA,CASSSTGTGQFGVQETQYF,TGTGCCAGCAGCTCCACCGGGACAGGGCAGTTTGGGGTCCAAGAGACCCAGTACTTC
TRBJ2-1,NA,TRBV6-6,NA,CAVGGANEQFF,TGTGCCGTCGGAGGAGCCAATGAGCAGTTCTTC
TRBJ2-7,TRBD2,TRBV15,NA,CATSRGTGGSYEQYF,TGTGCCACCAGCAGAGGAACGGGAGGGTCCTACGAGCAGTACTTC
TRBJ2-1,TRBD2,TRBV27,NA,CASRPAGAGNEQFF,TGTGCCAGCAGACCAGCGGGAGCGGGCAATGAGCAGTTCTTC
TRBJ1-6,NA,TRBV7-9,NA,CASSFINSPLHF,TGTGCCAGCAGCTTTATTAATTCACCCCTCCACTTT
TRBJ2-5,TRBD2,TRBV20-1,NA,CSASGTSGRLRETQYF,TGCAGTGCCAGTGGTACTAGCGGGAGGTTGCGAGAGACCCAGTACTTC